The 8 T cell receptor beta chains below all came from one sample that was sequenced in a study of CD8 T cells in Susac syndrome. An input of about 0.5 to 1 ug of RNA was subjected to reverse transcription using random hexamers. TCRdb re-analysed the immunoSEQ multiplex PCR reads in MiXCR, keeping a single row per CDR3 protein. The sample has 170,000 or so distinct CDR3 sequences, 85% to 95% seen once. Source material: CD8+ T cells from PBMCs. Receptors originate from a human donor with multiple sclerosis.

CDR3 protein: CSAWALTGVVYGYTF. The CDR3 region has the DNA TGCAGCGCCTGGGCCCTAACAGGGGTGGTCTATGGCTACACCTTC. This chain uses TRBV29-1 with TRBJ1-2, with TRBD1 matching over 7 bases. From germline, CDR1 is SQVTM and CDR2 ANQGSEA. V trimming: 7 bases; J trimming: 4 bases; junction bases outside the gene matches: 15. CDR3 size: 15 residues.

This sequence joins TRBV12-3 or TRBV12-4 and TRBJ2-2; TRBD2 agrees at 7 bases. V lost 5 bases, J lost 6 bases, and 6 bases stayed unmatched. The CDR3 extends over 14 amino acids. CDR3 protein: CASSRGENAGELFF. The CDR3 DNA reads as TGTGCCAGCAGTCGGGGGGAGAATGCCGGGGAGCTGTTTTTT.

CDR3 sequence: CASSQESTYNEQFF. The CDR3, as DNA: TGCGCCAGCAGCCAGGAGAGTACCTACAATGAGCAGTTCTTC. V gene TRBV4-1 combines with J gene TRBJ2-1; D not certain. This CDR3 is built from 14 residues. V was shortened by 3 bases and J by 2 bases, with 8 bases between the two germline ends. Germline CDR1 reads MGHRA; CDR2 reads YSYEKL.

The chain recombines TRBV4-2 with TRBJ2-5, with D possibly TRBD2 on 5 matching bases. Germline assignment: CDR1 LGHNA and CDR2 YNFKEQ. The V and J ends lost 0 bases and 5 bases respectively, with 13 bases between them. The CDR3 loop spans 15 amino acids. CDR3 protein: CASSQEPGLDETQYF. As DNA, the CDR3 is TGTGCCAGCAGCCAAGAGCCGGGGTTGGACGAGACCCAGTACTTC.

The J gene is TRBJ2-7, the V gene TRBV20-1; 13 nucleotides line up with TRBD2. Germline-derived CDR1 and CDR2 are DFQATT and SNEGSKA (reference sequence). The CDR3 is 16 residues long. V shed 6 bases, J shed 0 bases, and the junction held 8 bases outside the gene matches. CDR3 DNA sequence: TGCAGTGCAAGGACTAGCGGGGGCGAAAGCTCCTACGAGCAGTACTTC. Translated: CSARTSGGESSYEQYF.

This chain joins TRBV7-9 and TRBJ2-7; D gene unclear. The CDR3 has 11 residues. CDR1 and CDR2 (germline): SEHNR, FQNEAQ (reference sequence). Trimming took 3 bases from V and 7 from J, leaving 7 bases between them. CDR3 in DNA: TGTGCCAGCAGCTTTTCTGGGGAGCAGTACTTC. As protein: CASSFSGEQYF.

The chain recombines TRBV5-1 with TRBJ2-7; D is perhaps TRBD2 (6 bases). The CDR3 length is 15 residues. The V and J ends lost 0 bases and 1 base respectively, with 11 bases between them. The germline CDR1 and CDR2 sequences are SGHRS and YFSETQ. The CDR3 nucleotides read TGCGCCAGCAGCTTGGAAAGGGGAGGATCCTACGAGCAGTACTTC. It yields the protein CASSLERGGSYEQYF. Full variable domain (missing parts from reference TRBV5-1 and TRBJ2-7): KAGVTQTPRYLIKTRGQQVTLSCSPISGHRSVSWYQQTPGQGLQFLFEYFSETQRNKGNFPGRFSGRQFSNSRSEMNVSTLELGDSALYLCASSLERGGSYEQYFGPGTRLTVT.

V is TRBV9 and J is TRBJ1-2; D remains unclear. With 0 bases removed from V and 0 bases from J, the gap between germline ends came to 9 bases. The CDR3 loop spans 15 amino acids. The germline CDR1 and CDR2 sequences are SGDLS and YYNGEE. The CDR3, as DNA: TGTGCCAGCAGCGTAGATCCCATAGCTAACTATGGCTACACCTTC. This gives the protein CASSVDPIANYGYTF.